Sequencing of this T cell receptor (beta chain) was carried out in a study of CD8 T cells in ankylosing spondylitis. Ten or more counts support this clonotype. Via MiXCR, TCRdb re-called the 5' RACE reads, giving one row per CDR3 protein. This table holds 100,000 to 150,000 distinct CDR3 sequences, about a tenth found once. This CDR3 region has 12 residues. The V and J ends lost 9 bases and 0 bases respectively, with 8 bases between them. Germline CDR1 MDHEN, CDR2 SYDVKM. This TCR was sampled from a male donor with ankylosing spondylitis or in good health (not recorded which). The chain joins TRBV28 to TRBJ1-2; TRBD1 might be the D (5 bases). Sequenced: blood, either unsorted or a sorted T cell fraction (not recorded which). The CDR3 DNA follows: TGTGCCAGTCAGGGAGCTAACTATGGCTACACCTTC. Protein product: CASQGANYGYTF.